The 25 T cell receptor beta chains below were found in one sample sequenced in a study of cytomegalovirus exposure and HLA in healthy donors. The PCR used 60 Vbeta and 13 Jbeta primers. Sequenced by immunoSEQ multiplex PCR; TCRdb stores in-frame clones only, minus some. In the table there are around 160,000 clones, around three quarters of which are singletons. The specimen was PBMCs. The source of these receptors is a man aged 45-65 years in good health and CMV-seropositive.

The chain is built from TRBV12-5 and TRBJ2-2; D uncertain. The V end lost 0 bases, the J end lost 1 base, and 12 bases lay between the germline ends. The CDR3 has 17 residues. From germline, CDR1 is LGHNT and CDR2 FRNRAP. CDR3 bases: TGTGCTAGTGGTTTGGTAATGTCGGGTCTGAACACCGGGGAGCTGTTTTTT. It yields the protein CASGLVMSGLNTGELFF.

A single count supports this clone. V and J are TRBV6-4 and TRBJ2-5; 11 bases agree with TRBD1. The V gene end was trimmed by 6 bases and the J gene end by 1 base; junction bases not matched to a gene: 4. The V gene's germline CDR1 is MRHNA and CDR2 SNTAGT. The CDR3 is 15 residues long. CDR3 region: CASSPGTGGQETQYF. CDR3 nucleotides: TGTGCCAGCAGCCCAGGGACAGGGGGCCAAGAGACCCAGTACTTC.

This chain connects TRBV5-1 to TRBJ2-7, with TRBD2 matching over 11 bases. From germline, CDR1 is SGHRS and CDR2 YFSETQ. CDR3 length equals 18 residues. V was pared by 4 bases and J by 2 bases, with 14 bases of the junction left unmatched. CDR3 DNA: TGCGCCAGCAGCCCTAATTCTCCGACTAGCGGGGTCGCCTACGAGCAGTACTTC. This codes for CASSPNSPTSGVAYEQYF.

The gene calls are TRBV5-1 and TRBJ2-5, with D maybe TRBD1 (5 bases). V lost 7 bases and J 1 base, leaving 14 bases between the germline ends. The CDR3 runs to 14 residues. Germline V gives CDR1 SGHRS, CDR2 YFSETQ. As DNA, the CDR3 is TGCGCCAGCGGCAAGGGGCGGACCCAAGAGACCCAGTACTTC. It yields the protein CASGKGRTQETQYF.

CDR3 sequence reads: CASRTPNRAYEQYF. The CDR3 DNA is TGTGCCAGCAGAACCCCCAACAGAGCCTACGAGCAGTACTTC. This chain connects TRBV6-5 to TRBJ2-7; no clear D. The CDR3 sequence is 14 residues long. Deletions cut 6 bases from V and 2 bases from J, with 14 bases between. The germline CDR1 and CDR2 sequences are MNHEY and SVGAGI.

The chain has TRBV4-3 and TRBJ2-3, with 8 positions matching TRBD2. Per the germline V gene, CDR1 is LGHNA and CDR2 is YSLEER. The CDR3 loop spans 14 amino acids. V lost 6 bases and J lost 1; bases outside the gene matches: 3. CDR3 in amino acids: CASSPGLGTDTQYF. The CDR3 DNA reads TGCGCCAGCAGTCCGGGACTAGGCACAGATACGCAGTATTTT.

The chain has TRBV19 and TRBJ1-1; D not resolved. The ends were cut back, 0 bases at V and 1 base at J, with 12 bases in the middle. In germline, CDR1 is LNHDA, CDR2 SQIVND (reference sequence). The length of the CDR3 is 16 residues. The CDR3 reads CASSIDPPGGNTEAFF. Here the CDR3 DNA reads TGTGCCAGTAGTATAGACCCACCGGGAGGGAACACTGAAGCTTTCTTT.

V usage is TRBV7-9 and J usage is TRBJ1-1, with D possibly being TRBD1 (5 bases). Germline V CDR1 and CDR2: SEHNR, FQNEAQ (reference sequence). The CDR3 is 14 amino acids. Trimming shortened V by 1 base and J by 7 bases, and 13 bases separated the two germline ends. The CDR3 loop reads CASSLEGGAVEAFF. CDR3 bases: TGTGCCAGCAGCTTAGAGGGTGGGGCGGTTGAAGCTTTCTTT.

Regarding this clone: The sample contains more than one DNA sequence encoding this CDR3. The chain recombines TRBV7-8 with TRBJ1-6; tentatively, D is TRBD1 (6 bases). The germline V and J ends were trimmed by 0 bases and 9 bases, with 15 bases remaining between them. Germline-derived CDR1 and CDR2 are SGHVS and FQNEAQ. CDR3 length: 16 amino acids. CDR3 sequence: CASSLASTGYLSPLHF. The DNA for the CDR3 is TGTGCCAGCAGCTTAGCTTCTACAGGGTATCTTTCACCCCTCCACTTT.

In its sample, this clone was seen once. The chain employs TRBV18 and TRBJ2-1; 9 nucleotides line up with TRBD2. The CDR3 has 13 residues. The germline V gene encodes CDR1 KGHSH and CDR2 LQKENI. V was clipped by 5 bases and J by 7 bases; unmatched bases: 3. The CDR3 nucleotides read TGTGCCAGCTCAGCGGGGGGGCCGAATGAGCAGTTCTTC. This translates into CASSAGGPNEQFF. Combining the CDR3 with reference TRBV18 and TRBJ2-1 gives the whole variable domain NAGVMQNPRHLVRRRGQEARLRCSPMKGHSHVYWYRQLPEEGLKFMVYLQKENIIDESGMPKERFSAEFPKEGPSILRIQQVVRGDSAAYFCASSAGGPNEQFFGPGTRLTVL.

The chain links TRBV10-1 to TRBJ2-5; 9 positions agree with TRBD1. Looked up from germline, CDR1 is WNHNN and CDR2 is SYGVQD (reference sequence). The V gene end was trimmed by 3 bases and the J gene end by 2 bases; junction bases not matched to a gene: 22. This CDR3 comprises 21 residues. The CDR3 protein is CASSDRGQGVISRPKQETQYF. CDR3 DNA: TGCGCCAGCAGTGATCGGGGACAGGGAGTAATTAGCAGGCCTAAACAAGAGACCCAGTACTTC.

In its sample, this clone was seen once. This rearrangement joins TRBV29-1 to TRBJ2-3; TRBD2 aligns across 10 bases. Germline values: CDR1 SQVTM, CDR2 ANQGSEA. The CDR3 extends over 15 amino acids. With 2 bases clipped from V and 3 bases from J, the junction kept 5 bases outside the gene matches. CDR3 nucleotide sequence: TGCAGCGTTGAAATGGCTAGCGGGGGTACAGATACGCAGTATTTT. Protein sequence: CSVEMASGGTDTQYF.

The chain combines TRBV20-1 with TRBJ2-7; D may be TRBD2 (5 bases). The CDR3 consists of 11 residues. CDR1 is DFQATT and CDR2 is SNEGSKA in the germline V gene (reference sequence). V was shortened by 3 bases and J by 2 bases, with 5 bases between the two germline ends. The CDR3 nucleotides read TGCAGTGCTAGCGGGACCTACGAGCAGTACTTC. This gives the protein CSASGTYEQYF.

The CDR3 nucleotides are TGTGCCAGCAGCTTGGCCGGTCGGGGAACCGGGGAGCTGTTTTTT. Its protein product is CASSLAGRGTGELFF. The chain is built from TRBV5-4 and TRBJ2-2, with D tentatively TRBD2 (5 bases). This CDR3 region has 15 residues. Germline CDR1 and CDR2: SGHNT and YYREEE (reference sequence). The ends were cut back, 0 bases at V and 5 bases at J, with 11 bases in the middle.

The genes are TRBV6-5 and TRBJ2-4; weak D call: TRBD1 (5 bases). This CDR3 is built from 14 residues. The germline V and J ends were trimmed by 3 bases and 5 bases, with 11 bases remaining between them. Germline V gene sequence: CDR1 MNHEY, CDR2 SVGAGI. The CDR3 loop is CASSYMGPQNIQYF. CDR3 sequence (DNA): TGTGCCAGCAGTTATATGGGGCCTCAAAACATTCAGTACTTC.

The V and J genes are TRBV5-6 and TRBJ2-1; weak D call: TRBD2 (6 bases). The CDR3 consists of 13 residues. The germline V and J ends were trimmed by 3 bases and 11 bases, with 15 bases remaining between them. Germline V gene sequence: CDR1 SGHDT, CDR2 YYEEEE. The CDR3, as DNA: TGTGCCAGCAGCTCGACCGGGACTTTAAAGCAGTTCTTC. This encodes CASSSTGTLKQFF.

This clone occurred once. The CDR3 region is CASSEEGNTIYF. CDR3 nucleotides: TGTGCCAGCAGCGAAGAGGGAAACACCATATATTTT. V usage is TRBV9 and J usage is TRBJ1-3; no firm D call. Trimming pared 3 bases from V and 4 bases from J, leaving 5 bases between. This CDR3 is 12 amino acids long. Germline V gene lookup returns CDR1 SGDLS and CDR2 YYNGEE.

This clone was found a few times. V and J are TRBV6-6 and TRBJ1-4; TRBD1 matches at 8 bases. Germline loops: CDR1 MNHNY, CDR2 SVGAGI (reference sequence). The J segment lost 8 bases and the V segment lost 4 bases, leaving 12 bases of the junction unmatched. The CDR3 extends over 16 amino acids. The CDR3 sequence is CASSLRTGTGMEKLFF. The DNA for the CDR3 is TGTGCCAGCAGTTTAAGGACAGGGACGGGAATGGAAAAACTGTTTTTT.

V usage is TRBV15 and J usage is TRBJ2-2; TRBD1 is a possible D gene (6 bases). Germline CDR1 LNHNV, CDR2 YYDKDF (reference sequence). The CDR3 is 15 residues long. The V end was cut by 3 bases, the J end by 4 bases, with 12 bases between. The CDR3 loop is CATSRDTGFTGELFF. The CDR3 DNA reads TGTGCCACCAGCAGGGATACAGGGTTCACCGGGGAGCTGTTTTTT. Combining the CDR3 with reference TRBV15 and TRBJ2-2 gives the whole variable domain DAMVIQNPRYQVTQFGKPVTLSCSQTLNHNVMYWYQQKSSQAPKLLFHYYDKDFNNEADTPDNFQSRRPNTSFCFLDIRSPGLGDTAMYLCATSRDTGFTGELFFGEGSRLTVL.

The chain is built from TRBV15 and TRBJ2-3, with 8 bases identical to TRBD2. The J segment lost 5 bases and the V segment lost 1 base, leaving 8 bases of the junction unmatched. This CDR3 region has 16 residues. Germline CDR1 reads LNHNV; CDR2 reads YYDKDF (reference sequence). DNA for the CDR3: TGTGCCACCAGCAGAGCGAAGAGCGGGGGAGTAGATACGCAGTATTTT. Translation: CATSRAKSGGVDTQYF.

CDR3 nucleotide sequence: TGTGCCACCAGCAGAGGGACAGGTGGCGTAGGCTACACCTTC. Protein product: CATSRGTGGVGYTF. The rearrangement joins TRBV15 to TRBJ1-2; 7 bases align to TRBD1. The CDR3 sequence is 14 residues long. Germline V gene sequence: CDR1 LNHNV, CDR2 YYDKDF (reference sequence). V lost 1 base to trimming and J lost 8 bases; unmatched junction nucleotides: 7.

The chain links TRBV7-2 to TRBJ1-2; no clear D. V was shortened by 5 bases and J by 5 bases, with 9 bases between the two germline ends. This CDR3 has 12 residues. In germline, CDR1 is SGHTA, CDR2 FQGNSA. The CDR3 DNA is TGTGCCAGCAGCCCGCTGGCTTATGGCTACACCTTC. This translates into CASSPLAYGYTF.

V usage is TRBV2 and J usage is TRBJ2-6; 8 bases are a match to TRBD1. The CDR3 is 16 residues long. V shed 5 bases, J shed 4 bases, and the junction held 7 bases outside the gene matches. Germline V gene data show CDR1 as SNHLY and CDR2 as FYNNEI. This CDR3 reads CASSNPGGAGANVLTF. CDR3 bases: TGTGCCAGCAGTAATCCAGGGGGCGCGGGGGCCAACGTCCTGACTTTC.

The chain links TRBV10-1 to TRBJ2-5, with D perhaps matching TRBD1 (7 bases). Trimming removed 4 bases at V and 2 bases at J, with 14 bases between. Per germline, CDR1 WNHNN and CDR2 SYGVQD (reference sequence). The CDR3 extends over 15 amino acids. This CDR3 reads CASSAAAGGQETQYF. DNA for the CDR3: TGCGCCAGCAGTGCGGCGGCAGGGGGGCAAGAGACCCAGTACTTC.

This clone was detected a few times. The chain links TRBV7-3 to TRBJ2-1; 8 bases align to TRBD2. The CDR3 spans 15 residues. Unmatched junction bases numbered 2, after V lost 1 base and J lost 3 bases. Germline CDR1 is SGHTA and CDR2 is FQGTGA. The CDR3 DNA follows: TGTGCCAGCAGCTTAAGACGGGGGGGCTACAATGAGCAGTTCTTC. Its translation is CASSLRRGGYNEQFF.